Listed here are 13 T cell receptor beta chains from one sample, sequenced in a study of shared clonotypes between healthy human individuals (TCRdb year 2020). For the CD8 naive samples, CD45RO-negative cells were positively selected for CCR7, yielding a CD45RA+CCR7+ population from which TemRA cells were excluded. Library preparation employed the immunoSEQ multiplex PCR assay. The source is immuneACCESS, and TCRdb retained only in-frame sequences with V and J called. Part of the clones is not carried over; for the studies checked, unresolved V genes explain less than half of this, and the remainder is unexplained. This sample holds some 2 million clones; just under 95% were observed only once. The ten biggest clones cover 1% to 1.5% of the sample. Sequenced sample: naive CD8+ T cells sorted from blood. The cell subset or site label here, explained by the study, means: CD45RA+CCR7+. Receptors were obtained from a man aged 18 to 30 in good health.

The V call is TRBV18, the J call TRBJ2-7, with 8 bases aligning to TRBD2. J lost 2 bases, V lost 2 bases, and 2 bases had no gene match. The CDR3 spans 14 residues. Germline assignment: CDR1 KGHSH and CDR2 LQKENI. The CDR3 spells CASSPTGGAYEQYF. As DNA, the CDR3 is TGTGCCAGCTCACCAACCGGGGGGGCCTACGAGCAGTACTTC.

J is TRBJ2-7 and V is TRBV7-9, with 7 bases aligning to TRBD1. The V gene's germline CDR1 is SEHNR and CDR2 FQNEAQ (reference sequence). The length of the CDR3 is 19 residues. J gave up 1 base and V 5 bases, and 20 bases lay outside the gene matches. The CDR3 bases are TGTGCCAGCAGCGGTCGCGGACAGGAGTTAGAGCTGTGGTCCTACGAGCAGTACTTC. This translates into CASSGRGQELELWSYEQYF. The entire variable domain, with the rest obtained from reference TRBV7-9 and TRBJ2-7, is as follows: DTGVSQNPRHKITKRGQNVTFRCDPISEHNRLYWYRQTLGQGPEFLTYFQNEAQLEKSRLLSDRFSAERPKGSFSTLEIQRTEQGDSAMYLCASSGRGQELELWSYEQYFGPGTRLTVT.

V is TRBV6-5 and J is TRBJ1-1, with D uncertain. The germline CDR1 and CDR2 sequences are MNHEY and SVGAGI. Trimming took off 2 bases at V and 4 bases at J, with 8 bases between the two ends. CDR3 length: 13 residues. The CDR3 spells CASSYLSRTEAFF. In DNA, the CDR3 is TGTGCCAGCAGTTACCTTAGTCGCACTGAAGCTTTCTTT.

This clone was counted once. The chain combines TRBV4-3 with TRBJ2-7; 8 nucleotides match TRBD1. Per the germline V gene, CDR1 is LGHNA and CDR2 is YSLEER. V trimming: 2 bases; J trimming: 3 bases; junction bases outside the gene matches: 6. CDR3 length equals 15 residues. The CDR3 protein is CASSQSRDRSYEQYF. Here the CDR3 DNA reads TGCGCCAGCAGCCAATCCCGGGACAGGAGCTACGAGCAGTACTTC.

This chain connects TRBV4-2 to TRBJ2-3, with no clear D. Germline V gene lookup returns CDR1 LGHNA and CDR2 YNFKEQ. This CDR3 region has 16 residues. The V end lost 0 bases, the J end lost 6 bases, and 16 bases lay between the germline ends. CDR3 sequence (DNA): TGTGCCAGCAGCCAAGATCATAATGTTCGGCTCGATACGCAGTATTTT. Residues: CASSQDHNVRLDTQYF.

In its sample, this clone was seen once. The V and J genes are TRBV19 and TRBJ1-3; D not resolved. Between the trimmed V and J ends, which lost 10 bases and 3 bases, there was a span of 13 bases. Germline V lookup: CDR1 LNHDA, CDR2 SQIVND (reference sequence). CDR3 length equals 13 residues. This chain's CDR3 is CATSLLSGNTIYF. The CDR3 coding sequence is TGTGCCACCAGCCTTTTAAGTGGAAACACCATATATTTT.

This clone was found a few times. This chain links TRBV30 with TRBJ1-4, with 10 positions matching TRBD1. The CDR3 contains 14 residues. V lost 2 bases, J lost 6 bases, and 3 bases stayed unmatched. Germline values: CDR1 GTSNPN, CDR2 SVGIG (reference sequence). CDR3 residues: CAWSTGTGDEKLFF. The DNA for the CDR3 is TGTGCCTGGAGTACCGGGACAGGGGATGAAAAACTGTTTTTT.

This clone was recorded only once. CDR3 DNA sequence: TGTGCCAGCAGCCAAGAGGGAGCTAGTGGCTACACCTTC. This gives the protein CASSQEGASGYTF. The chain recombines TRBV14 with TRBJ1-2; D is unclear. Between the trimmed V and J ends, which lost 0 bases and 7 bases, there was a span of 9 bases. This CDR3 contains 13 residues. The germline V gene has CDR1 SGHDN and CDR2 FVKESK.

This clone was found once. The V call is TRBV13, the J call TRBJ2-5, with 8 bases fitting TRBD2. The length of the CDR3 is 15 residues. V trimming: 5 bases; J trimming: 5 bases; junction bases outside the gene matches: 10. Per germline, CDR1 PRHDT and CDR2 FYEKMQ (reference sequence). CDR3 coding DNA: TGTGCCAGCAGCCCCCCCGGGGGGGCCCGGGAGACCCAGTACTTC. It is translated as CASSPPGGARETQYF.

The V and J genes are TRBV13 and TRBJ2-7, with 15 bases lining up with TRBD2. J was trimmed by 4 bases and V by 4 bases; bases with no gene match: 8. The length of the CDR3 is 17 residues. CDR1 is PRHDT, CDR2 FYEKMQ, per germline (reference sequence). As DNA, the CDR3 is TGTGCCAGCAGCTCTCGGACTAGCGGGAGGGCCGGGTACGAGCAGTACTTC. The encoded protein is CASSSRTSGRAGYEQYF.

This clone was seen just once. The chain couples TRBV5-1 to TRBJ2-7, with no clear D. In germline, CDR1 is SGHRS, CDR2 YFSETQ. V was cut by 0 bases and J by 1 base, with 11 bases left in between. The CDR3 loop spans 15 amino acids. CDR3 loop: CASSLGVGLSYEQYF. Written as DNA, the CDR3 is TGCGCCAGCAGCTTGGGAGTCGGCTTGTCCTACGAGCAGTACTTC.

The chain carries TRBV27 and TRBJ2-5; 11 bases agree with TRBD1. Trimming removed 3 bases from V and 4 bases from J; junction bases left unmatched: 4. CDR3 size: 15 residues. Germline V gene sequence: CDR1 MNHEY, CDR2 SMNVEV (reference sequence). CDR3 residues: CASSFVDRGLETQYF. The CDR3 coding sequence is TGTGCCAGCAGTTTCGTGGACAGGGGGCTAGAGACCCAGTACTTC.

The CDR3 region has the DNA TGTGCCAGCAGTTATTTTCGGGGCGGTCGAGGGGAGCTGTTTTTT. Protein sequence: CASSYFRGGRGELFF. The chain recombines TRBV6-5 with TRBJ2-2; D tentatively reads TRBD1 or TRBD2 (5 bases each). V lost 3 bases and J lost 8, with 16 bases in between. This CDR3 has 15 residues. Germline V gene data show CDR1 as MNHEY and CDR2 as SVGAGI.